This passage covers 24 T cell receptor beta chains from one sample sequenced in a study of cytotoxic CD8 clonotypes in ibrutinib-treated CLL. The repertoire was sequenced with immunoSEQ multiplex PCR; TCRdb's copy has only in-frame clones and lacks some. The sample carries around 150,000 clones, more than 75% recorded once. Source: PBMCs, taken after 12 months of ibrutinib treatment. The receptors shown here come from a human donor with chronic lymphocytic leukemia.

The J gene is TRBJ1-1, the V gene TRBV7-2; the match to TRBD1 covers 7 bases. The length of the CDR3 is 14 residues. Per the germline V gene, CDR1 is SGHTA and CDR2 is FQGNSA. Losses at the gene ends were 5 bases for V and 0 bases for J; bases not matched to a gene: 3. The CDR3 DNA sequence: TGTGCCAGCAGCCATGACAGGGTGAACACTGAAGCTTTCTTT. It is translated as CASSHDRVNTEAFF. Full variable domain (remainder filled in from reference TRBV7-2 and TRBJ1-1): GAGVSQSPSNKVTEKGKDVELRCDPISGHTALYWYRQSLGQGLEFLIYFQGNSAPDKSGLPSDRFSAERTGGSVSTLTIQRTQQEDSAVYLCASSHDRVNTEAFFGQGTRLTVV.

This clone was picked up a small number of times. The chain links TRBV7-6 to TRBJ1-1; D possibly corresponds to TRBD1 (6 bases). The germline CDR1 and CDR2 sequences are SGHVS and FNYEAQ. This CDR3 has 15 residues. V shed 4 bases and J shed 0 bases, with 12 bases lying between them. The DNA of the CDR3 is TGTGCCAGCAGCTCCCTCGGGACACTGAACACTGAAGCTTTCTTT. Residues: CASSSLGTLNTEAFF.

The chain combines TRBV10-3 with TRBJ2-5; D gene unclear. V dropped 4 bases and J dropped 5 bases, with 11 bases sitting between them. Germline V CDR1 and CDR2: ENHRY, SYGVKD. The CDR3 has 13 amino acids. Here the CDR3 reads CAISVGNMETQYF. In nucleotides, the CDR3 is TGTGCCATCAGTGTAGGCAATATGGAGACCCAGTACTTC.

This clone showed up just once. The CDR3 reads CASTTGTDTQYF. The CDR3 nucleotides are TGTGCCAGCACGACCGGCACAGATACGCAGTATTTT. The rearrangement joins TRBV7-8 to TRBJ2-3; D is unresolved. V was cut by 7 bases and J by 1 base, with 6 bases left in between. The CDR3 loop spans 12 amino acids. Germline V gene lookup returns CDR1 SGHVS and CDR2 FQNEAQ.

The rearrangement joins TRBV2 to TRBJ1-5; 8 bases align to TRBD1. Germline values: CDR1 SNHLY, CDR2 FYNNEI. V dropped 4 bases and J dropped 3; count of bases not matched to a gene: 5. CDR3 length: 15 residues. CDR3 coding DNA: TGTGCCAGCAGTGGACAGGGGCGTGACAATCAGCCCCAGCATTTT. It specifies CASSGQGRDNQPQHF.

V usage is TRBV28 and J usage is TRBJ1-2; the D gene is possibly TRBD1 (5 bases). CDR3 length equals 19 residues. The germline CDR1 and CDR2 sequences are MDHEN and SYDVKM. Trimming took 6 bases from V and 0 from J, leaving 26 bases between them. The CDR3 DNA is TGTGCCAGCAGGGGGACCTCGGGGCAAGGGTATGCTTCTAACTATGGCTACACCTTC. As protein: CASRGTSGQGYASNYGYTF.

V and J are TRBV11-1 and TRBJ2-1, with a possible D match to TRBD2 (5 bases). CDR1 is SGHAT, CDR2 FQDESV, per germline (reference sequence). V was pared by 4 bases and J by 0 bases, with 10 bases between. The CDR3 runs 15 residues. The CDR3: CASSSDGGSYNEQFF. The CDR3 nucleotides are TGTGCCAGCAGCTCGGACGGAGGCTCCTACAATGAGCAGTTCTTC. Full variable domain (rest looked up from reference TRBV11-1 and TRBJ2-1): EAEVAQSPRYKITEKSQAVAFWCDPISGHATLYWYRQILGQGPELLVQFQDESVVDDSQLPKDRFSAERLKGVDSTLKIQPAELGDSAMYLCASSSDGGSYNEQFFGPGTRLTVL.

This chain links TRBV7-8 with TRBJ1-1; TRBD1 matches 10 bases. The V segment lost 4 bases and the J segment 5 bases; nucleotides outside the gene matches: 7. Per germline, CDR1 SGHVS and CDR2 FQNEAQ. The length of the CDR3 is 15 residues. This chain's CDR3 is CASSSYGQGGTEAFF. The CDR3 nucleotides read TGTGCCAGCAGCTCCTACGGACAGGGGGGTACTGAAGCTTTCTTT.

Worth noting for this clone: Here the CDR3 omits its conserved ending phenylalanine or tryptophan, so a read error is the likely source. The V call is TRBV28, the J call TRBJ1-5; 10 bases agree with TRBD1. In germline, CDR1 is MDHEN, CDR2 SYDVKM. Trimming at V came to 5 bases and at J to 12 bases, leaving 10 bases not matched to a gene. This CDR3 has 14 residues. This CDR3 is CASSTGQGLDLQHS. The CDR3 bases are TGTGCCAGCAGTACGGGACAGGGGTTGGACCTCCAGCATTCT.

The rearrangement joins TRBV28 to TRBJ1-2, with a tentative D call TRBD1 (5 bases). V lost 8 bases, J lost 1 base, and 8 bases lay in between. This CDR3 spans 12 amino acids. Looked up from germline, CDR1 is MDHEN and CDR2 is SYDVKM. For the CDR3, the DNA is TGTGCCAGCGGGGCCGGTAACTATGGCTACACCTTC. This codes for CASGAGNYGYTF.

CDR3: CASSLKGRGRERNTEAFF. The CDR3, as DNA: TGTGCCAGCAGCTTGAAAGGCAGGGGCCGGGAGCGGAACACTGAAGCTTTCTTT. V usage is TRBV5-4 and J usage is TRBJ1-1; a weak D match, TRBD1 (6 bases). Germline lookup yields CDR1 SGHNT and CDR2 YYREEE (reference sequence). This CDR3 is built from 18 residues. Trimming stripped 1 base from V and 1 base from J, with 20 bases between.

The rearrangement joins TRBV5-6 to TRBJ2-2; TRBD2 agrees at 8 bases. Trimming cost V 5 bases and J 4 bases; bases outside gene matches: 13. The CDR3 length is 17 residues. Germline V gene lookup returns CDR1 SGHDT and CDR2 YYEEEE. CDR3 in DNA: TGTGCCAGCAGTTTAAAGGAGCGGGGGCTCGTCACCGGGGAGCTGTTTTTT. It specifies CASSLKERGLVTGELFF.

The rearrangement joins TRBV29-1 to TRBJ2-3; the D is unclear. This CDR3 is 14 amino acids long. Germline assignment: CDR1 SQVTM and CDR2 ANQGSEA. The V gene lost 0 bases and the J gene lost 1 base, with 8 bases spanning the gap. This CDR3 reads CSVEDRAGTDTQYF. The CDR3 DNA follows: TGCAGCGTTGAAGATCGGGCTGGCACAGATACGCAGTATTTT.

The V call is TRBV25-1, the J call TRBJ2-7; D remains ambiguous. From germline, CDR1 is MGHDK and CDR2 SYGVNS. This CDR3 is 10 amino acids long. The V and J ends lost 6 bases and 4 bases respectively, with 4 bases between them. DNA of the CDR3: TGTGCCAGCAGGGGATACGAGCAGTACTTC. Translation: CASRGYEQYF.

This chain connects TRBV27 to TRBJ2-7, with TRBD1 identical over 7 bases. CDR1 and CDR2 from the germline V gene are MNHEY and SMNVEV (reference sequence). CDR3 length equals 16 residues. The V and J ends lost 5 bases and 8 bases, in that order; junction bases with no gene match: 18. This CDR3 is CASSTPFLGQPMKQYF. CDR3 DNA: TGTGCCAGCAGTACGCCCTTTCTGGGACAGCCTATGAAGCAGTACTTC.

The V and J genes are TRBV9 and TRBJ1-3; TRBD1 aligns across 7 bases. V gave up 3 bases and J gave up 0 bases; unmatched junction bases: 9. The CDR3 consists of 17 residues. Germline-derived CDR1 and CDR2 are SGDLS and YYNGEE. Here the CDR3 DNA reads TGTGCCAGCAGCGCCGTCCCGGGACAGAGCTCTGGAAACACCATATATTTT. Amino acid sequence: CASSAVPGQSSGNTIYF.

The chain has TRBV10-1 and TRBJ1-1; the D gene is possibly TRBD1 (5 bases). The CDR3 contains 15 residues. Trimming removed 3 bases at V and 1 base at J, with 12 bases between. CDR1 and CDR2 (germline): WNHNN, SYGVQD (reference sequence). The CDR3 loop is CASSEQGASNTEAFF. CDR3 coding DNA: TGCGCCAGCAGTGAACAAGGGGCCTCGAACACTGAAGCTTTCTTT.

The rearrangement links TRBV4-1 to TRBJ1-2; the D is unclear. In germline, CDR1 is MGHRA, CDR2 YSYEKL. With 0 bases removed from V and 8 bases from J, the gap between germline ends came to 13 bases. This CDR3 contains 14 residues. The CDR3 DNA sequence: TGCGCCAGCAGCCAAGATGCAGTTTTTAGGGGCTACACCTTC. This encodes CASSQDAVFRGYTF.

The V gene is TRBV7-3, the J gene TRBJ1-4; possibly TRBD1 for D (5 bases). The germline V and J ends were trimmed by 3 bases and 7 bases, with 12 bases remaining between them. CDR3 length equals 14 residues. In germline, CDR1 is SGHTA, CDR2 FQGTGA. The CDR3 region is CASSLTVKGEKLFF. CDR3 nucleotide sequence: TGTGCCAGCAGCTTGACAGTGAAGGGTGAAAAACTGTTTTTT.

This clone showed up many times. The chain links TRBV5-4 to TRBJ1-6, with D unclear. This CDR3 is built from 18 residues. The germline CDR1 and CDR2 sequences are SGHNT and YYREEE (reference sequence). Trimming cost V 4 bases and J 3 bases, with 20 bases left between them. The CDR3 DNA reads TGTGCCAGCAGCCAAACTATGGCAACGGCAGACTATAATTCACCCCTCCACTTT. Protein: CASSQTMATADYNSPLHF.

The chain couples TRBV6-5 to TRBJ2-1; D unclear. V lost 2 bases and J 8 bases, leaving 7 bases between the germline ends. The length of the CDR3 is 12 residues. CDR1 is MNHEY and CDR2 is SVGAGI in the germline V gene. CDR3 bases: TGTGCCAGCAGTTACCCCGCCGATGAGCAGTTCTTC. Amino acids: CASSYPADEQFF.

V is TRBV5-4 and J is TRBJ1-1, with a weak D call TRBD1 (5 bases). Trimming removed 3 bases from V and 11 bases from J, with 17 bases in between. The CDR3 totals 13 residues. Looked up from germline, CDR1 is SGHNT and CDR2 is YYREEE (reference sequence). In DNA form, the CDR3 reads TGTGCCAGCAGCTGGGAGGGGCGGGCTGGGGCTTTCTTT. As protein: CASSWEGRAGAFF.

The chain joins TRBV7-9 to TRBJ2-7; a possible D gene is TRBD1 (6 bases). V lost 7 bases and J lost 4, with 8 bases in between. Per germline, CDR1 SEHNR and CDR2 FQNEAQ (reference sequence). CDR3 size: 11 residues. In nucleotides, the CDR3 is TGTGCCAGCACCCAGGGGTACGAGCAGTACTTC. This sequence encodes CASTQGYEQYF.

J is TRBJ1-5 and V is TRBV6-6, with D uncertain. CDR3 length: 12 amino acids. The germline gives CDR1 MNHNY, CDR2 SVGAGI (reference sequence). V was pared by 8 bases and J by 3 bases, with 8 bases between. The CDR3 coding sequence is TGTGCCAGCCGGTTTACCAATCAGCCCCAGCATTTT. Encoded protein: CASRFTNQPQHF.